This T cell receptor beta chain was captured in a study of blood T cell repertoires in COVID-19. Study-level background: Acute and convalescent COVID-19 specimens originated in the United States, Italy and Spain.

As processed by the authors: Estimation of nucleated cell counts was performed using reference gene primer amplification. Sequencing used immunoSEQ multiplex PCR; TCRdb keeps in-frame clones, though not all of them. Clone size and V and J calls were adopted from that table, with D and trimming inferred from the DNA. The sample shows about 410,000 clones, around 86% of them seen only once. Germline-derived CDR1 and CDR2 are KGHSH and LQKENI. The CDR3 is 15 amino acids. Trimming left V 3 bases short and J 2 bases short, with 13 bases between. Material: peripheral blood. The rearrangement joins TRBV18 to TRBJ2-5, with D possibly TRBD2 on 5 matching bases. This receptor was identified in a woman younger than 45 with active or convalescent COVID-19. CDR3 bases: TGTGCCAGCTCACCCTTGGGCGGCGGGCAAGAGACCCAGTACTTC. This translates into CASSPLGGGQETQYF.